Each of the 6 T cell receptor beta chains below was sequenced from the same sample in a study of Ad26.COV2.S vaccination and SARS-CoV-2 variants. Treatment of the sample: about 20 received Ad26.COV2.S at low or high dose, single or two shots; five or six received placebo; per-sample allocation not given. The samples date from day 63 after the first vaccine or placebo injection. Assay: immunoSEQ multiplex PCR; the TCRdb copy retains only in-frame clones and omits some. The sample shows about 350,000 clones, 88% of them seen only once. Material: peripheral blood, obtained in a trial of Ad26.COV2.S vaccine versus placebo. The receptors stem from a person aged 18 to 59 who received the Ad26.COV2.S COVID-19 vaccine or a placebo.

This chain uses TRBV10-1 with TRBJ2-1; D is possibly TRBD1 or TRBD2 (5 bases each). The CDR3 loop spans 18 amino acids. V was trimmed by 0 bases and J by 4 bases, leaving 19 bases between them. The germline gives CDR1 WNHNN, CDR2 SYGVQD (reference sequence). CDR3 in amino acids: CASSESLNRDLYYNEQFF. Written as DNA, the CDR3 is TGCGCCAGCAGTGAGTCATTGAACCGGGACCTCTATTACAATGAGCAGTTCTTC.

The CDR3 loop is CATSTGNRGYEQYF. Written as DNA, the CDR3 is TGTGCCACCAGCACCGGGAACAGGGGGTACGAGCAGTACTTC. The chain is built from TRBV15 and TRBJ2-7, with 8 bases that match TRBD1. The CDR3 contains 14 residues. Looked up from germline, CDR1 is LNHNV and CDR2 is YYDKDF (reference sequence). The trim removed 4 bases at V and 4 bases at J, leaving 6 bases unmatched. Combining the CDR3 with reference TRBV15 and TRBJ2-7 gives the whole variable domain DAMVIQNPRYQVTQFGKPVTLSCSQTLNHNVMYWYQQKSSQAPKLLFHYYDKDFNNEADTPDNFQSRRPNTSFCFLDIRSPGLGDTAMYLCATSTGNRGYEQYFGPGTRLTVT.

This clone was seen just once. This chain uses TRBV5-6 with TRBJ2-1; no reliable D call. Germline-derived CDR1 and CDR2 are SGHDT and YYEEEE. The CDR3 length is 12 residues. The ends were cut back, 4 bases at V and 9 bases at J, with 11 bases in the middle. CDR3 sequence (DNA): TGTGCCAGCAGCCTCCTGACAACTGAGCAGTTCTTC. The encoded protein is CASSLLTTEQFF.

The chain has TRBV7-3 and TRBJ2-5; D may be TRBD1 (6 bases). V gave up 5 bases and J gave up 1 base, with 17 bases separating them. CDR1 is SGHTA and CDR2 is FQGTGA in the germline V gene. The CDR3 length is 16 residues. CDR3 in DNA: TGTGCCAGCAGCCCTTACAGGGAGTACCTCCAAGAGACCCAGTACTTC. Residues: CASSPYREYLQETQYF.

V is TRBV3-1 (or the pseudogene TRBV3-2) and J is TRBJ1-6; D not certain. Trimming pared 1 base from V and 11 bases from J, leaving 12 bases between. Germline assignment: CDR1 LGHDT and CDR2 YNNKEL (reference sequence). This CDR3 comprises 14 residues. CDR3 in DNA: TGTGCCAGCAGCCAAGTTGGTCCCGGAACACCCCTCCACTTT. This codes for CASSQVGPGTPLHF.

This chain joins TRBV30 and TRBJ2-1; a possible D gene is TRBD1 (6 bases). Trimming cost V 4 bases and J 3 bases, with 13 bases left between them. Germline V CDR1 and CDR2: GTSNPN, SVGIG (reference sequence). The CDR3 is made up of 14 amino acids. Here the CDR3 reads CAWTPQGYYNEQFF. CDR3 bases: TGTGCCTGGACCCCCCAGGGGTACTACAATGAGCAGTTCTTC.